What follows are 23 T cell receptor beta chains derived from one specimen sequenced in a study of CD8 T cells in Susac syndrome. Random-hexamer reverse transcription was applied to roughly 0.5 to 1 ug RNA. TCRdb fed the immunoSEQ multiplex PCR reads into MiXCR, producing one record per CDR3 protein. The table lists approximately 54,000 distinct CDR3 sequences, just under 95% of them singletons. The specimen was CD8+ T cells from PBMCs. The source of these receptors is a human donor with Susac syndrome.

This clonotype was observed a single time. The CDR3 region is CASSLEYRLTETQYF. Here the CDR3 DNA reads TGTGCCAGCAGCTTAGAATACAGGCTTACGGAGACCCAGTACTTC. This chain connects TRBV11-2 to TRBJ2-5, with D perhaps matching TRBD1 (5 bases). Germline lookup yields CDR1 SGHAT and CDR2 FQNNGV. CDR3 length: 15 residues. V was trimmed by 0 bases and J by 5 bases, leaving 13 bases between them.

The chain employs TRBV7-9 and TRBJ1-2; D is uncertain. This CDR3 region has 13 residues. Germline-derived CDR1 and CDR2 are SEHNR and FQNEAQ (reference sequence). The V gene lost 1 base and the J gene lost 2 bases, with 5 bases spanning the gap. Here the CDR3 reads CASSLGQNYGYTF. CDR3 DNA sequence: TGTGCCAGCAGCTTAGGGCAGAACTATGGCTACACCTTC.

This clonotype was seen once. The chain is built from TRBV2 and TRBJ2-1; D gene unclear. Germline V lookup: CDR1 SNHLY, CDR2 FYNNEI. This CDR3 is built from 10 residues. V shed 8 bases and J shed 10 bases, with 9 bases lying between them. The CDR3 coding sequence is TGTGCCAGCGGTGGCGTGGAGCAGTTCTTC. Protein sequence: CASGGVEQFF.

J is TRBJ2-7 and V is TRBV20-1; D ambiguous. This CDR3 contains 12 residues. The V gene's germline CDR1 is DFQATT and CDR2 SNEGSKA (reference sequence). V was cut by 0 bases and J by 6 bases, with 9 bases left in between. The DNA for the CDR3 is TGCAGTGCTAGAGAGGAAAGCGTCGAGCAGTACTTC. Translated, it gives CSAREESVEQYF.

This rearrangement joins TRBV7-9 to TRBJ2-7; 7 nucleotides match TRBD2. Germline V gene data show CDR1 as SEHNR and CDR2 as FQNEAQ (reference sequence). This CDR3 is built from 16 residues. Trimming at V came to 1 base and at J to 3 bases, leaving 9 bases not matched to a gene. The CDR3 region is CASSLDPGLRFYEQYF. CDR3 coding DNA: TGTGCCAGCAGCTTAGATCCGGGACTAAGGTTCTACGAGCAGTACTTC. The full variable domain, with the rest looked up from reference TRBV7-9 and TRBJ2-7, is DTGVSQNPRHKITKRGQNVTFRCDPISEHNRLYWYRQTLGQGPEFLTYFQNEAQLEKSRLLSDRFSAERPKGSFSTLEIQRTEQGDSAMYLCASSLDPGLRFYEQYFGPGTRLTVT.

The J gene is TRBJ1-1, the V gene TRBV14; no clear D. The ends were cut back, 4 bases at V and 3 bases at J, with 9 bases in the middle. Germline V gene lookup returns CDR1 SGHDN and CDR2 FVKESK. The CDR3 has 13 amino acids. The CDR3 region is CASSPYGDTEAFF. CDR3 DNA sequence: TGTGCCAGCAGCCCATATGGGGACACTGAAGCTTTCTTT. Looking up the rest from reference TRBV14 and TRBJ1-1 gives the full variable domain: EAGVTQFPSHSVIEKGQTVTLRCDPISGHDNLYWYRRVMGKEIKFLLHFVKESKQDESGMPNNRFLAERTGGTYSTLKVQPAELEDSGVYFCASSPYGDTEAFFGQGTRLTVV.

J is TRBJ2-7 and V is TRBV20-1; 10 nucleotides match TRBD1. The CDR3 runs 17 residues. The V gene's germline CDR1 is DFQATT and CDR2 SNEGSKA (reference sequence). After removal of 1 base from V and 8 bases from J, the junction contained 17 bases not matched to a gene. CDR3 coding DNA: TGCAGTGCTAGAGGTGGGCAGCTCCGGGACAGGGGTTACCAGCAGTACTTC. This gives the protein CSARGGQLRDRGYQQYF.

For the CDR3, the DNA is TGTGCCAGCAGCTTCAACGGGGGGGAGGTTTACGAGCAGTACTTC. Protein sequence: CASSFNGGEVYEQYF. This chain connects TRBV5-5 to TRBJ2-7, with 8 bases matching TRBD2. Germline CDR1 is SGHKS and CDR2 is YYEKEE (reference sequence). The J segment lost 4 bases and the V segment lost 2 bases, leaving 8 bases of the junction unmatched. This CDR3 comprises 15 residues.

The chain employs TRBV20-1 and TRBJ2-7, with D maybe TRBD2 (6 bases). This CDR3 comprises 15 residues. V dropped 2 bases and J dropped 5 bases, with 19 bases sitting between them. Germline-derived CDR1 and CDR2 are DFQATT and SNEGSKA (reference sequence). This CDR3 reads CSARIPGLRLNEQYF. CDR3 nucleotides: TGCAGTGCTAGAATCCCGGGACTTAGACTTAACGAGCAGTACTTC.

The chain couples TRBV4-1 to TRBJ2-3; D is possibly TRBD1 (8 bases). Germline V gives CDR1 MGHRA, CDR2 YSYEKL. V dropped 4 bases and J dropped 2 bases, with 22 bases sitting between them. The CDR3 is made up of 18 amino acids. CDR3 protein: CASSPQGAAGANTDTQYF. The CDR3, as DNA: TGCGCCAGCAGCCCCCAGGGGGCTGCGGGGGCGAACACAGATACGCAGTATTTT.

A single count supports this clonotype. The J gene is TRBJ2-1, the V gene TRBV11-2, with 9 bases matching TRBD2. Trimming removed 4 bases from V and 4 bases from J; junction bases left unmatched: 5. The CDR3 extends over 15 amino acids. The germline gives CDR1 SGHAT, CDR2 FQNNGV. The CDR3 reads CASSSAGGPYNEQFF. DNA of the CDR3: TGTGCCAGCAGCTCCGCGGGGGGGCCTTACAATGAGCAGTTCTTC.

The chain links TRBV9 to TRBJ2-5; 10 bases are shared with TRBD1. This CDR3 has 14 residues. The trim removed 2 bases at V and 4 bases at J, leaving 2 bases unmatched. Germline CDR1 reads SGDLS; CDR2 reads YYNGEE. CDR3 sequence: CASSVTGGVETQYF. CDR3 sequence (DNA): TGTGCCAGCAGCGTGACAGGGGGCGTAGAGACCCAGTACTTC.

The gene calls are TRBV20-1 and TRBJ2-1, with 8 bases aligning to TRBD2. The V segment lost 2 bases and the J segment 7 bases; nucleotides outside the gene matches: 10. This CDR3 has 15 amino acids. Germline V gene sequence: CDR1 DFQATT, CDR2 SNEGSKA (reference sequence). CDR3 nucleotides: TGCAGTGCTAGATCGGTCGGGGGGGCCTTTAATGAGCAGTTCTTC. This sequence encodes CSARSVGGAFNEQFF.

The rearrangement joins TRBV19 to TRBJ2-3; 10 positions agree with TRBD2. The CDR3 has 15 amino acids. Germline V gene lookup returns CDR1 LNHDA and CDR2 SQIVND (reference sequence). V lost 6 bases, J lost 4 bases, and 7 bases stayed unmatched. CDR3: CASRASGGAPDTQYF. As DNA, the CDR3 is TGTGCCAGTAGGGCAAGCGGGGGGGCCCCAGATACGCAGTATTTT.

The chain uses TRBV29-1 and TRBJ1-2; TRBD1 might be the D (6 bases). Trimming cost V 2 bases and J 4 bases, with 20 bases left between them. This CDR3 has 16 amino acids. Germline CDR1 SQVTM, CDR2 ANQGSEA. The CDR3 loop is CSVEKGRGGLGYGYTF. The CDR3 DNA sequence: TGCAGCGTTGAAAAGGGCAGGGGTGGCCTTGGCTATGGCTACACCTTC.

V and J are TRBV11-1 and TRBJ2-5; D is ambiguous. The CDR3 is made up of 12 amino acids. V was pared by 5 bases and J by 5 bases, with 9 bases between. Germline V gives CDR1 SGHAT, CDR2 FQDESV (reference sequence). DNA for the CDR3: TGTGCCAGCAGCACCACTTGGGAGACCCAGTACTTC. It codes for CASSTTWETQYF.

The V gene is TRBV3-1, the J gene TRBJ1-2; TRBD1 agrees at 9 bases. V lost 5 bases and J lost 2; bases outside the gene matches: 6. CDR3 length equals 15 residues. Germline assignment: CDR1 LGHDT and CDR2 YNNKEL (reference sequence). CDR3 region: CASSTWTGDNYGYTF. The CDR3 DNA sequence: TGTGCCAGCAGCACATGGACAGGGGACAACTATGGCTACACCTTC.

The chain recombines TRBV11-3 with TRBJ1-4; no reliable D call. V was trimmed by 8 bases and J by 7 bases, leaving 8 bases between them. CDR1 SGHNT and CDR2 YENEEA come from the germline V gene. The CDR3 has 11 residues. The CDR3 nucleotides are TGTGCCAGCGGACGGGGTGAAAAACTGTTTTTT. This gives the protein CASGRGEKLFF.

This clonotype came up once. The chain employs TRBV12-3 or TRBV12-4 and TRBJ1-5; 8 bases line up with TRBD1. This CDR3 has 14 amino acids. V gave up 7 bases and J gave up 3 bases; unmatched junction bases: 5. Written as DNA, the CDR3 is TGTGCCAGCACCTCAGGGGGCACCAATCAGCCCCAGCATTTT. Protein: CASTSGGTNQPQHF.

The V call is TRBV9, the J call TRBJ2-5; 8 nucleotides align to TRBD1. Germline-derived CDR1 and CDR2 are SGDLS and YYNGEE. V lost 3 bases to trimming and J lost 4 bases; unmatched junction nucleotides: 5. The CDR3 length is 14 residues. CDR3 coding DNA: TGTGCCAGCAGCGGCAGGGGGCGGCGAGAGACCCAGTACTTC. Residues: CASSGRGRRETQYF.

The count of this clonotype is one. This chain links TRBV9 with TRBJ2-7; D gene unclear. Looked up from germline, CDR1 is SGDLS and CDR2 is YYNGEE. The CDR3 sequence is 13 residues long. Trimming left V 0 bases short and J 3 bases short, with 7 bases between. CDR3 sequence (DNA): TGTGCCAGCAGCGTAGTCCCCAGCTACGAGCAGTACTTC. Amino acid sequence: CASSVVPSYEQYF.

The chain carries TRBV6-1 and TRBJ2-5, with 13 positions matching TRBD2. CDR1 and CDR2 from the germline V gene are MNHNS and SASEGT. This CDR3 spans 17 amino acids. Trimming at V came to 6 bases and at J to 4 bases, leaving 11 bases not matched to a gene. CDR3 bases: TGTGCCAGCAGATCGGGACTAGCGGGGTTTTCGGGAGAGACCCAGTACTTC. This gives the protein CASRSGLAGFSGETQYF.

This clonotype appeared a single time. The chain joins TRBV12-3 or TRBV12-4 to TRBJ2-7, with D perhaps matching TRBD1 or TRBD2 (5 bases each). This CDR3 is built from 14 residues. V dropped 7 bases and J dropped 7 bases, with 20 bases sitting between them. The CDR3 reads CASTPRAGNGEQYF. In DNA form, the CDR3 reads TGTGCCAGCACCCCGCGGGCAGGGAACGGGGAGCAGTACTTC.